Listed here are 4 T cell receptor beta chains from one sample, sequenced in a study of T cells in Graves' hyperthyroidism and ophthalmopathy. RNA transcripts provided the source from which TCR beta CDR3 regions were amplified. During a first-round RT-PCR of the TCR CDR3, the HTBI primer set was used. TCRdb fed the multiplex PCR reads into MiXCR, producing one record per CDR3 protein. The sample holds around 360,000 distinct CDR3 sequences, nearly 15% seen once. The sequencing input was blood. All receptors come from a woman aged 55-70 years with Graves' ophthalmopathy.

This chain joins TRBV4-2 and TRBJ2-3; D possibly corresponds to TRBD2 (5 bases). The CDR3 loop spans 15 amino acids. CDR1 is LGHNA, CDR2 YNFKEQ, per germline. Trimming removed 0 bases from V and 2 bases from J, with 9 bases in between. As DNA, the CDR3 is TGTGCCAGCAGCCAAGATAGGAGGCTCACAGATACGCAGTATTTT. Translating it yields CASSQDRRLTDTQYF.

This clonotype was seen a handful of times. This clone may be a read error of a much larger clone one base away. This rearrangement joins TRBV11-2 to TRBJ2-1, with D hard to call. The germline V gene encodes CDR1 SGHAT and CDR2 FQNNGV. Trimming cost V 4 bases and J 8 bases, with 12 bases left between them. This CDR3 is built from 13 residues. CDR3 DNA: TGTGCCAGCAGCTCAGATCTTAGAGATGAGCAGTTCTTC. This codes for CASSSDLRDEQFF.

This clonotype has just a few counts. This sequence joins TRBV28 and TRBJ2-1, with D possibly matching TRBD1 (6 bases). Trimming stripped 9 bases from V and 12 bases from J, with 15 bases between. The germline V gene encodes CDR1 MDHEN and CDR2 SYDVKM. The CDR3 length is 11 residues. CDR3 nucleotide sequence: TGTGCCAGTAGAGGACAGTTAGGGCAGTTCTTC. This encodes CASRGQLGQFF. Combining the CDR3 with reference TRBV28 and TRBJ2-1 gives the whole variable domain DVKVTQSSRYLVKRTGEKVFLECVQDMDHENMFWYRQDPGLGLRLIYFSYDVKMKEKGDIPEGYSVSREKKERFSLILESASTNQTSMYLCASRGQLGQFFGPGTRLTVL.

This clonotype was counted a few times. The chain recombines TRBV4-1 with TRBJ2-4; D is ambiguous. V was pared by 4 bases and J by 0 bases, with 13 bases between. This CDR3 has 16 amino acids. Germline CDR1 reads MGHRA; CDR2 reads YSYEKL. The CDR3 is CASSPDPRGAKNIQYF. CDR3 nucleotide sequence: TGCGCCAGCAGCCCGGACCCACGAGGAGCCAAAAACATTCAGTACTTC.